The 30 T cell receptor beta chains in this list originate from one sample, sequenced in a study of identical twins. A single record per CDR3 protein comes from TCRdb applying MiXCR to the 5' RACE reads. This sample has 430,000 or so distinct CDR3 sequences, with 24% found just once. The sample was also reused in another study, on T cells expressing NK-cell markers.

Sequenced material: CD4+ T cells sorted from blood. These receptors were taken from a woman younger than 30 in good health.

The CDR3 sequence: CAICLRLAGNTGELFF. Here the CDR3 DNA reads TGTGCCATTTGCCTGAGGCTAGCGGGGAACACCGGGGAGCTGTTTTTT. The gene calls are TRBV24-1 and TRBJ2-2; 8 nucleotides match TRBD2. J gave up 1 base and V 11 bases, and 11 bases lay outside the gene matches. From germline, CDR1 is KGHDR and CDR2 SFDVKD. The length of the CDR3 is 16 residues.

This clonotype was counted between two and nine times. The chain recombines TRBV27 with TRBJ2-3; 8 bases fit TRBD2. The CDR3 runs 14 residues. Per germline, CDR1 MNHEY and CDR2 SMNVEV (reference sequence). The junction had 8 bases not matched to a gene; V was cut back by 7 bases and J by 5 bases. The CDR3 DNA follows: TGTGCCAGCAATCAAGCGGGAGTGGTAGATACGCAGTATTTT. Amino acid sequence: CASNQAGVVDTQYF.

In this sample, this clonotype turned up a few times. This chain's CDR3 is CASSVDSPDRGNDIEQFF. CDR3 in DNA: TGTGCCAGCAGCGTAGATAGCCCTGACAGGGGCAATGATATTGAGCAGTTCTTC. The rearrangement links TRBV9 to TRBJ2-1, with 8 bases aligning to TRBD1. CDR1 and CDR2 (germline): SGDLS, YYNGEE. CDR3 size: 18 residues. V lost 0 bases, J lost 9 bases, and 17 bases stayed unmatched.

This sequence joins TRBV24-1 and TRBJ2-1; 9 nucleotides agree with TRBD2. V was pared by 3 bases and J by 4 bases, with 3 bases of the junction left unmatched. CDR3 length: 15 residues. Per germline, CDR1 KGHDR and CDR2 SFDVKD. Written as DNA, the CDR3 is TGTGCCACCAGTGATGGTAGCGGGGGATACAATGAGCAGTTCTTC. This gives the protein CATSDGSGGYNEQFF.

The chain has TRBV4-2 and TRBJ2-7; TRBD1 might be the D (5 bases). Germline-derived CDR1 and CDR2 are LGHNA and YNFKEQ. Trimming left V 0 bases short and J 9 bases short, with 33 bases between. CDR3 length: 20 residues. The CDR3 loop reads CASSQDRWAGMLSPVRRQYF. DNA of the CDR3: TGTGCCAGCAGCCAAGATAGATGGGCAGGGATGTTGTCCCCAGTGCGTCGGCAGTACTTC.

CDR3 sequence reads: CASSQWGSNEQFF. The CDR3 coding sequence is TGTGCCAGCAGCCAATGGGGGTCCAATGAGCAGTTCTTC. The chain combines TRBV7-2 with TRBJ2-1; D tentatively fits TRBD1 or TRBD2 (5 bases each). This CDR3 is 13 amino acids long. The V end lost 5 bases, the J end lost 6 bases, and 11 bases lay between the germline ends. Germline loops: CDR1 SGHTA, CDR2 FQGNSA.

This chain joins TRBV20-1 and TRBJ2-3; D gene unclear. Germline V gene sequence: CDR1 DFQATT, CDR2 SNEGSKA (reference sequence). CDR3 length: 12 residues. Trimming removed 4 bases from V and 1 base from J, with 6 bases in between. The CDR3 spells CSANDRTDTQYF. The CDR3 nucleotides read TGCAGTGCTAACGACCGCACAGATACGCAGTATTTT.

In this sample, this clonotype turned up a few times. The genes are TRBV18 and TRBJ2-1, with D perhaps assigned TRBD1 or TRBD2 (5 bases each). The CDR3 covers 15 residues. Germline assignment: CDR1 KGHSH and CDR2 LQKENI. Trimming stripped 5 bases from V and 8 bases from J, with 19 bases between. CDR3 sequence reads: CASSSERLRGDEQFF. DNA for the CDR3: TGTGCCAGCTCATCGGAGCGGCTTAGGGGCGATGAGCAGTTCTTC. The full variable domain, its missing parts supplied by reference TRBV18 and TRBJ2-1, is NAGVMQNPRHLVRRRGQEARLRCSPMKGHSHVYWYRQLPEEGLKFMVYLQKENIIDESGMPKERFSAEFPKEGPSILRIQQVVRGDSAAYFCASSSERLRGDEQFFGPGTRLTVL.

The chain uses TRBV6-6 and TRBJ2-5; D is perhaps TRBD2 (6 bases). The V gene's germline CDR1 is MNHNY and CDR2 SVGAGI (reference sequence). V was shortened by 2 bases and J by 7 bases, with 11 bases between the two germline ends. The CDR3 loop spans 13 amino acids. CDR3 region: CASSYGGSGTQYF. The CDR3, as DNA: TGTGCCAGCAGTTACGGGGGGTCCGGGACCCAGTACTTC.

The chain links TRBV12-3 or TRBV12-4 to TRBJ2-7, with D unresolved. The CDR3 covers 14 residues. The ends were cut back, 4 bases at V and 2 bases at J, with 12 bases in the middle. CDR3 nucleotides: TGTGCCAGCAGTTCACAAGTGACGGCCTACGAGCAGTACTTC. It codes for CASSSQVTAYEQYF.

This clonotype came up a few times. In DNA, the CDR3 is TGTGCCAGCAGCACTCGGTGGGCCACTGAAGCTTTCTTT. It specifies CASSTRWATEAFF. The genes are TRBV7-9 and TRBJ1-1; no clear D gene. Deletions cut 5 bases from V and 4 bases from J, with 11 bases between. This CDR3 comprises 13 residues. In germline, CDR1 is SEHNR, CDR2 FQNEAQ (reference sequence).

The chain joins TRBV14 to TRBJ2-3, with TRBD2 matching 9 bases. V lost 3 bases to trimming and J lost 7 bases; unmatched junction nucleotides: 11. CDR3 length equals 16 residues. Germline values: CDR1 SGHDN, CDR2 FVKESK. The CDR3 DNA follows: TGTGCCAGCAGCCACCCCTGGGGACTAGCATGGCATACGCAGTATTTT. Its translation is CASSHPWGLAWHTQYF.

V and J are TRBV29-1 and TRBJ2-7; tentative D call: TRBD2 (6 bases). Germline V gene data show CDR1 as SQVTM and CDR2 as ANQGSEA. Trimming shortened V by 7 bases and J by 5 bases, and 15 bases separated the two germline ends. The CDR3 consists of 12 residues. This CDR3 is CSAPVEGDEQYF. Written as DNA, the CDR3 is TGCAGCGCCCCGGTGGAGGGTGACGAGCAGTACTTC.

The chain recombines TRBV7-9 with TRBJ2-5; 9 positions match TRBD2. V dropped 8 bases and J dropped 4; count of bases not matched to a gene: 5. Germline loops: CDR1 SEHNR, CDR2 FQNEAQ (reference sequence). CDR3 length: 13 amino acids. CDR3 in amino acids: CASRTSAGETQYF. The CDR3 DNA reads TGTGCCAGCCGGACTAGCGCAGGAGAGACCCAGTACTTC.

The J gene is TRBJ2-5, the V gene TRBV6-2 or TRBV6-3; D not certain. Germline lookup yields CDR1 MNHEY and CDR2 SVGEGT. Trimming removed 6 bases from V and 2 bases from J, with 19 bases in between. The CDR3 length is 16 residues. In nucleotides, the CDR3 is TGTGCCAGCAGCCCCCAACGAGCGAGACGACAAGAGACCCAGTACTTC. It yields the protein CASSPQRARRQETQYF.

The gene calls are TRBV6-1 and TRBJ2-7; D might be TRBD1 or TRBD2, each matching 5 bases. The CDR3 loop spans 15 amino acids. Per germline, CDR1 MNHNS and CDR2 SASEGT. Trimming took 6 bases from V and 4 from J, leaving 19 bases between them. CDR3 region: CASSSAGSGAYEQYF. For the CDR3, the DNA is TGTGCCAGCAGCTCAGCAGGGAGTGGGGCATACGAGCAGTACTTC.

The rearrangement uses TRBV11-3 and TRBJ2-2, with D perhaps TRBD2 (5 bases). Germline V gives CDR1 SGHNT, CDR2 YENEEA. The CDR3 runs to 13 residues. The V end lost 7 bases, the J end lost 6 bases, and 12 bases lay between the germline ends. The CDR3, as DNA: TGTGCCAGCACATGGACTCCCTCCGGGGAGCTGTTTTTT. Translating gives CASTWTPSGELFF.

This rearrangement joins TRBV20-1 to TRBJ2-5; no firm D call. V was pared by 6 bases and J by 4 bases, with 18 bases between. Germline V gene data show CDR1 as DFQATT and CDR2 as SNEGSKA (reference sequence). This CDR3 region has 14 residues. Here the CDR3 reads CSAVPPGTSETQYF. The DNA of the CDR3 is TGCAGTGCCGTACCGCCGGGTACTTCAGAGACCCAGTACTTC.

In this sample, this clonotype turned up many times. This chain links TRBV4-2 with TRBJ2-2; a weak D match, TRBD2 (5 bases). The CDR3 has 18 residues. V lost 4 bases to trimming and J lost 4 bases, with 22 bases between them. The germline V gene encodes CDR1 LGHNA and CDR2 YNFKEQ. CDR3: CASSLKKLGAVSTGELFF. The CDR3 nucleotides read TGTGCCAGCAGCCTTAAAAAGCTGGGAGCGGTGTCCACCGGGGAGCTGTTTTTT.

V and J are TRBV11-3 and TRBJ2-5; D is unresolved. The V gene's germline CDR1 is SGHNT and CDR2 YENEEA. V was trimmed by 5 bases and J by 2 bases, leaving 12 bases between them. This CDR3 comprises 14 residues. The CDR3, as DNA: TGTGCCAGCAGCCGCAGCACAGAACAAGAGACCCAGTACTTC. Its protein is CASSRSTEQETQYF.

This chain connects TRBV12-3 or TRBV12-4 to TRBJ2-2, with D perhaps TRBD2 (5 bases). CDR3 length equals 14 residues. Trimming shortened V by 7 bases and J by 6 bases, and 15 bases separated the two germline ends. Here the CDR3 reads CASTPGRGPGELFF. CDR3 bases: TGTGCCAGCACTCCCGGAAGAGGGCCCGGGGAGCTGTTTTTT.

The V gene is TRBV12-3 or TRBV12-4, the J gene TRBJ2-7; TRBD2 agrees at 13 bases. The CDR3 covers 16 residues. V gave up 1 base and J gave up 6 bases; unmatched junction bases: 6. The CDR3 DNA follows: TGTGCCAGCAGTTTAGTACTAGCGGGAGGGCCTGGCGAGCAGTACTTC. Its translation is CASSLVLAGGPGEQYF.

This clonotype occurred a few times. The chain carries TRBV4-3 and TRBJ2-2; D not resolved. The CDR3 length is 17 residues. Germline CDR1 and CDR2: LGHNA and YSLEER. Trimming took 0 bases from V and 1 from J, leaving 12 bases between them. CDR3 in DNA: TGCGCCAGCAGCCAAGATGCGAGTAACTTGAACACCGGGGAGCTGTTTTTT. Amino acid sequence: CASSQDASNLNTGELFF.

A few counts support this clonotype. V usage is TRBV5-1 and J usage is TRBJ2-7; 11 bases map to TRBD2. V lost 0 bases, J lost 1 base, and 3 bases stayed unmatched. The length of the CDR3 is 16 residues. Germline V gene data show CDR1 as SGHRS and CDR2 as YFSETQ. The chain's CDR3 is CASSLVPSGGSYEQYF. The CDR3 nucleotides are TGCGCCAGCAGCTTGGTTCCTAGCGGGGGGTCCTACGAGCAGTACTTC.

The chain recombines TRBV20-1 with TRBJ2-1, with D unclear. The CDR3 totals 11 residues. Per the germline V gene, CDR1 is DFQATT and CDR2 is SNEGSKA (reference sequence). The CDR3 DNA follows: TGCACTGCGGTGGTTTACAATGAGCAGTTCTTC. It yields the protein CTAVVYNEQFF.

The sample holds a few counts of this clonotype. The gene calls are TRBV12-3 or TRBV12-4 and TRBJ2-1; 14 nucleotides match TRBD2. The CDR3 has 14 residues. The trim removed 5 bases at V and 12 bases at J, leaving 6 bases unmatched. CDR3 sequence (DNA): TGTGCCAGCAGTGGGACTAGCGGGAGATGGGGGCAGTTCTTC. Protein product: CASSGTSGRWGQFF.

This rearrangement joins TRBV7-9 to TRBJ2-5, with D unresolved. Trimming took off 1 base at V and 1 base at J, with 7 bases between the two ends. CDR1 SEHNR and CDR2 FQNEAQ come from the germline V gene (reference sequence). The CDR3 contains 14 residues. As DNA, the CDR3 is TGTGCCAGCAGCTTAGTTCTGGGCCAAGAGACCCAGTACTTC. Translation gives CASSLVLGQETQYF.

This clonotype appeared a few times. The V gene is TRBV20-1, the J gene TRBJ2-7; D may be TRBD1 (6 bases). V was clipped by 5 bases and J by 4 bases, with 21 bases between them. The CDR3 has 15 amino acids. Germline V CDR1 and CDR2: DFQATT, SNEGSKA (reference sequence). CDR3 protein: CSAAVPGRGSYEQYF. As DNA, the CDR3 is TGCAGTGCTGCTGTTCCCGGCAGGGGCTCGTACGAGCAGTACTTC.

For the CDR3, the DNA is TGCAGTGCTAGAGAGTCCGGGGGCACCGGGGAGCTGTTTTTT. Translating it yields CSARESGGTGELFF. The V and J genes are TRBV20-1 and TRBJ2-2, with D maybe TRBD2 (6 bases). The CDR3 contains 14 residues. V was cut by 0 bases and J by 4 bases, with 9 bases left in between. Germline values: CDR1 DFQATT, CDR2 SNEGSKA (reference sequence).

This chain connects TRBV12-3 or TRBV12-4 to TRBJ2-7, with 7 nucleotides matching TRBD2. With V trimmed by 3 bases and J by 6 bases, 8 bases remained unmatched. This CDR3 has 14 residues. CDR3 region: CASSLKAGLLEQYF. The CDR3 coding sequence is TGTGCCAGCAGTTTGAAAGCGGGATTGCTCGAGCAGTACTTC.